The T cell receptor beta chain under discussion was sequenced for a study of memory CD4+ T cells and cytomegalovirus serostatus. The sort gate was single viable CD3+CD4+CD8-CD45RO+ cells for memory CD4+ T cells. Details on this clone: The junction shows a germline mismatch at one end, possibly a read error.

This CDR3 is 14 amino acids long. CDR1 and CDR2 (germline): SSHAT, FNYEAQ (reference sequence). Here immunoSEQ multiplex PCR was the method, and the copy in TCRdb shows in-frame clones only, minus some. This sample has around 99,000 clones, with under 90% found just once. This TCR derives from an adult in good health and CMV-seropositive. The sample taken for sequencing was memory CD4+ T cells from blood. The chain carries TRBV7-7 and TRBJ2-1; D unclear. The CDR3 is CASSPGELRNEQFF. The DNA for the CDR3 is TGTGCTAGCAGCCCAGGCGAGTTAAGGAATGAGCAGTTCTTC.